This T cell receptor beta chain was retrieved from a study of radiation and T cells in renal cell carcinoma. Broader study findings: Without pretreatment biopsies, baseline tumor clonotype presence was undetermined.

A remark on this clone: Its antigen is not known.

Time point of the sample: baseline pretreatment blood. The treatment is: 15 Gy SBRT to primary tumor, nephrectomy 4 weeks later. Blood was sampled at baseline, 2 weeks and 4 weeks after SBRT. Trimming cost V 6 bases and J 2 bases; bases outside gene matches: 6. CDR3 size: 15 residues. Germline CDR1 ENHRY, CDR2 SYGVKD. Using immunoSEQ multiplex PCR, the repertoire was profiled, and TCRdb retains in-frame clones only, with some absent. Of about 130,000 clones listed, around nine tenths are singletons. Sample: blood, taken from a patient whose treatment included radiotherapy and nephrectomy. This chain joins TRBV10-3 and TRBJ1-2, with TRBD1 identical over 10 bases. This receptor was taken from a woman in her forties or fifties with renal cell carcinoma. The CDR3 DNA is TGTGCCATCAGGCCCGGGGACAGGGGCAACTATGGCTACACCTTC. This sequence encodes CAIRPGDRGNYGYTF.